The T cell receptor beta chain described here comes from a study of molecular identifiers for immune sequencing clone quantification. The overall study: Replicate RNA from roughly 21,000 or 96,000 naive CD8 T cells formed five aliquots; four were sequenced.

Comment on this clonotype: The junction departs from the called germline gene at one end, perhaps through a read error.

In TCRdb, the PCR reads were re-called with MiXCR into one record per CDR3 protein. The sample lists 460,000 or so distinct CDR3 sequences, about 26% occurring once. CDR1 is KGHDR, CDR2 SFDVKD, per germline. This CDR3 comprises 15 residues. Sequencing was done on a sample of naive CD8+ T cells from blood, with Jurkat cell RNA spiked in. Subset here: FACS-sorted CD8+CD4-CCR7+CD45RA+ naive T cells. The chain is built from TRBV24-1 and TRBJ2-3, with 8 positions matching TRBD1. The sequence was collected from a human donor in good health. Some libraries in this study had Jurkat cell RNA spiked in. The CDR3 DNA reads as TGTGCCATCAGTGAAACGACAGGGGGCACAGATACGCAGTATTTT. This sequence encodes CAISETTGGTDTQYF.